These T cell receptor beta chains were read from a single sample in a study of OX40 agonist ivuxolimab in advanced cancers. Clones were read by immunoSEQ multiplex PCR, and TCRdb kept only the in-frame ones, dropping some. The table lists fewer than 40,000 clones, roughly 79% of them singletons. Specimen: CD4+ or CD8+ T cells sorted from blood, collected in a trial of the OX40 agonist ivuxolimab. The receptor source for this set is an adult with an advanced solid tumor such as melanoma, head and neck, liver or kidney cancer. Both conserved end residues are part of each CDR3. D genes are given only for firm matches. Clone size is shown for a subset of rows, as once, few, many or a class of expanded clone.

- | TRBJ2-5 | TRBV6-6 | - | TGTGCCAGCAGTTACCCACAGGGCTTGGAGACCCAGTACTTC | CASSYPQGLETQYF
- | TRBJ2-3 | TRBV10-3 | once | TGTGCCATCATGAGGGCAGATACGCAGTATTTT | CAIMRADTQYF
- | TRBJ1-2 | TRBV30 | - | TGTGCCTGCACTCACCCAAGACGTGGAGCTAACTATGGCTACACCTTC | CACTHPRRGANYGYTF
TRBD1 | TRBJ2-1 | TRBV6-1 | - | TGTGCCAGCAGTGACTACGGACAGGGATCGGGAGATGAGCAGTTCTTC | CASSDYGQGSGDEQFF
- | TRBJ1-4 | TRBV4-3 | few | TGCGCCAGCAGCCAAGGGAGGGTACAGGGAATCGAAAAACTGTTTTTT | CASSQGRVQGIEKLFF
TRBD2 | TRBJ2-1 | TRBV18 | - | TGTGCCAGCTCACCATCCGGCCGGGCGGGGGGATACAATGAGCAGTTCTTC | CASSPSGRAGGYNEQFF
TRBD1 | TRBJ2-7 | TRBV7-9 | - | TGTGCCAGCAGCTTAGCTATGACAGGGGACGAGCAGTACTTC | CASSLAMTGDEQYF
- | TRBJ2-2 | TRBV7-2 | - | TGTGCCAGCAATCACCAGGGCCCCCCTGGCACCGGGGAGCTGTTTTTT | CASNHQGPPGTGELFF
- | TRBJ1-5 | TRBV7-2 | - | TGTGCCAGCAGCTTGGCGGGGGGGGGATGGAGCAATCAGCCCCAGCATTTT | CASSLAGGGWSNQPQHF
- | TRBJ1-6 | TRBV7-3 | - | TGTGCCAGCAGCCCCTCAGGGACGGATAATTCACCCCTCCACTTT | CASSPSGTDNSPLHF
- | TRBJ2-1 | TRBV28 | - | TGTGCCAGCAGCTTCCGTAATGAGCAGTTCTTC | CASSFRNEQFF
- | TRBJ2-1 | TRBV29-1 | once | TGCAGCGTCAGTCAAGGCTACAATGAGCAGTTCTTC | CSVSQGYNEQFF
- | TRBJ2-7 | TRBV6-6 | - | TGTGCCAGCAGACTGATGGGGGGGGCTTTAACCTACGAGCAGTACTTC | CASRLMGGALTYEQYF
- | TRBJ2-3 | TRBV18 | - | TGTGCCAGCTCACCAGCTACAGATACGCAGTATTTT | CASSPATDTQYF
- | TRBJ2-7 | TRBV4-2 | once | TGTGCCAGCAGCCACCTTGGGGCCTACGAGCAGTACTTC | CASSHLGAYEQYF
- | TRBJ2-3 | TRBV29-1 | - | TGCAGCGTTGAAGATCCCATCCGGACAGATACGCAGTATTTT | CSVEDPIRTDTQYF
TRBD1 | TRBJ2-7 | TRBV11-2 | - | TGTGCCAGCAGCTCCGGGACAGGGGGCTTCTACGAGCAGTACTTC | CASSSGTGGFYEQYF
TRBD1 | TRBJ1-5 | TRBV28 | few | TGTGCCAGCAGTTTAGACAGGGTTGGCAATCAGCCCCAGCATTTT | CASSLDRVGNQPQHF
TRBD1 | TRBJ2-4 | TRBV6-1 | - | TGTGCCAGCAGTGACACAGGGGTCCCCAAAAACATTCAGTACTTC | CASSDTGVPKNIQYF
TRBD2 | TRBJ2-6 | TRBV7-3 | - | TGTGCCAGCAGCCAATCAAGCGGGGCCCTCTCTGGGGCCAACGTCCTGACTTTC | CASSQSSGALSGANVLTF
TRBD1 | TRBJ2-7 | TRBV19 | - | TGTGCCAGTAGAGGGGGACAGGATTCCTACGAGCAGTACTTC | CASRGGQDSYEQYF
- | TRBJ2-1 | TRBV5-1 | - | TGCGCCAGCAGCTTGGACGGGTCCTACAATGAGCAGTTCTTC | CASSLDGSYNEQFF
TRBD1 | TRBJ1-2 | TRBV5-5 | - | TGTGCCAGCGGCACCATACAGGGGAATGGCTACACCTTC | CASGTIQGNGYTF
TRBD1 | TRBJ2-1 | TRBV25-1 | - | TGTGCCAGCAGTGAGCTCGGGACAGGGGTCGGGAATGAGCAGTTCTTC | CASSELGTGVGNEQFF
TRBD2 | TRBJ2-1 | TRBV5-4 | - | TGTGCCAGCAGCTTGGGCGCTGGACTAGCGGGAAACAATGAGCAGTTCTTC | CASSLGAGLAGNNEQFF
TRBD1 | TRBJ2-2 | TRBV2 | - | TGTGCCAGCAATCCGGGACAGGGCGGCACCGGGGAGCTGTTTTTT | CASNPGQGGTGELFF
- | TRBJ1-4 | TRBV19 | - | TGTGCCAGTAGTAGGGGGGCTTTGGGTGAAAAACTGTTTTTT | CASSRGALGEKLFF
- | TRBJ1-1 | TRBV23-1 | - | TGCGCCAGCCTAAAGGGAAAATTGAGCACTGAAGCTTTCTTT | CASLKGKLSTEAFF
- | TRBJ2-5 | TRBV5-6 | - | TGTGCCAGCAGCTTGGCCTGGAGTACGATCATGGAGACCCAGTACTTC | CASSLAWSTIMETQYF
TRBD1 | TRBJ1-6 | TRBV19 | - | TGTGCCAGTAGTATTCAGACAGGGACTTCACCCCTCCACTTT | CASSIQTGTSPLHF
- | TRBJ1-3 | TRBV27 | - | TGTGCCAGCAGTTCCGGGACCTCGAACACCATATATTTT | CASSSGTSNTIYF
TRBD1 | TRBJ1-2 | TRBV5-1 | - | TGCGCCAGCAGCCAGACAGGGGCTAACTATGGCTACACCTTC | CASSQTGANYGYTF
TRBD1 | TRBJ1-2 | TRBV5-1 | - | TGCGCCAGCAGCTTAACCATGACAGGGAGCGGCTACACCTTC | CASSLTMTGSGYTF
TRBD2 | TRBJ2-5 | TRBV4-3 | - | TGCGCCAGCAGCCAAGGGACTAGCGGGGGTCCAGAGACCCAGTACTTC | CASSQGTSGGPETQYF
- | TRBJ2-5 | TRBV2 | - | TGTGCCAGCGAATCCGGGGGAGAGACCCAGTACTTC | CASESGGETQYF
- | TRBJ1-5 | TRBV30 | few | TGTGCCTGGAGTGTACGGGGGGCTCAGCCCCAGCATTTT | CAWSVRGAQPQHF
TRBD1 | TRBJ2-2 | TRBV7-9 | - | TGTGCCAGCAGCCCCGGGACAGGGGTCGGGGAGCTGTTTTTT | CASSPGTGVGELFF
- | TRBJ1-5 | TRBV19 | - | TGTGCCAGTAGTATGGCGGCAGGAGCCCAGCATTTT | CASSMAAGAQHF
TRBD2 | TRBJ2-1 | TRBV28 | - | TGTGCCAGCCGAAGAGCGGGAAGAGTAAACAATGAGCAGTTCTTC | CASRRAGRVNNEQFF
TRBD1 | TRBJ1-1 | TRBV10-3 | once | TGTGCCATCAGGTCCGGGACAGAGAACACTGAAGCTTTCTTT | CAIRSGTENTEAFF
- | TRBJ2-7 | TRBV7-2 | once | TGTGCCAGCAGCCGAACAGGCTACGAGCAGTACTTC | CASSRTGYEQYF
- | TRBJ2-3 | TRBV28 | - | TGTGCCCATCAGGCCCCTAGCACAGATACGCAGTATTTT | CAHQAPSTDTQYF
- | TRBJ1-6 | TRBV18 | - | TGTGCCAGCTCAGGGTCCGTCGATAATTCACCCCTCCACTTT | CASSGSVDNSPLHF
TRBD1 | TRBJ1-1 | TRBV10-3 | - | TGTGCCAGTCAACCGGGACAGGGACTTCGAACTGAAGCTTTCTTT | CASQPGQGLRTEAFF
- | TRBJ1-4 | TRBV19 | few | TGTGCCAGTAGTATAGCCGTCAGGGGAGGCGAAAAACTGTTTTTT | CASSIAVRGGEKLFF
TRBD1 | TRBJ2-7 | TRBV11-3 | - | TGTGCCAGCAGCCCCACAGGGGTGAGCTCCTACGAGCAGTACTTC | CASSPTGVSSYEQYF